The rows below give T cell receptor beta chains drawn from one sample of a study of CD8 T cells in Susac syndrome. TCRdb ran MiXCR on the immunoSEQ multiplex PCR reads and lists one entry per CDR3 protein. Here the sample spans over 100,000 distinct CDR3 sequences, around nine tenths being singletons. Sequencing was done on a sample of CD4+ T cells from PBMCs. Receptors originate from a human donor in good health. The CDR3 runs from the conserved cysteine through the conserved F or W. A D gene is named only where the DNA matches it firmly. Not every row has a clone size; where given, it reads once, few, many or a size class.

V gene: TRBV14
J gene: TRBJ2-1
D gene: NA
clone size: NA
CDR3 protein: CASSQEWGRDYNEQFF
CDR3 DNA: TGTGCCAGCAGCCAAGAATGGGGGCGCGACTACAATGAGCAGTTCTTC

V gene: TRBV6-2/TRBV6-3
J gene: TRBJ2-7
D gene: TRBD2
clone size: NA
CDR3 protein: CASRRAGVEQYF
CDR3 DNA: TGTGCCAGCAGGAGAGCGGGAGTGGAGCAGTACTTC

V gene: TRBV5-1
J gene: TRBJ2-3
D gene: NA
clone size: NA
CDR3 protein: CASSRDNSDTQYF
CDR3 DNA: TGCGCCAGCAGCAGAGATAACTCAGATACGCAGTATTTT

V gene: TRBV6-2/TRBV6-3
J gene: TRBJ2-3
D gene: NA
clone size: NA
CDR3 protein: CASKEVDTQYF
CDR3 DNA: TGTGCCAGCAAAGAGGTGGATACGCAGTATTTT

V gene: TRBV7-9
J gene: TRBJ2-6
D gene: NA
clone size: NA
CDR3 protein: CASSSGREDSGANVLTF
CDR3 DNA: TGTGCCAGCAGCTCTGGACGGGAAGACTCTGGGGCCAACGTCCTGACTTTC

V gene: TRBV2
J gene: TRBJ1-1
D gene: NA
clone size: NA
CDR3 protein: CARSGTGPTEAFF
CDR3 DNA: TGTGCCAGGTCGGGCACAGGACCCACTGAAGCTTTCTTT

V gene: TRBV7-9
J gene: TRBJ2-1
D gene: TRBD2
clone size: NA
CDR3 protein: CASSLLAGEWGYNEQFF
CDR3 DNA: TGTGCCAGCAGCTTACTAGCGGGAGAGTGGGGGTACAATGAGCAGTTCTTC

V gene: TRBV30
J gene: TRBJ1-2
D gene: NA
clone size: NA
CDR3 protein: CAWTPRRYVYGYTF
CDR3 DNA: TGTGCCTGGACCCCCCGCAGATACGTCTATGGCTACACCTTC

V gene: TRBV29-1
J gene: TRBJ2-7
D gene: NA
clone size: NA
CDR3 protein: CSVSSGLAAYEQYF
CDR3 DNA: TGCAGCGTTTCATCGGGACTGGCCGCCTACGAGCAGTACTTC

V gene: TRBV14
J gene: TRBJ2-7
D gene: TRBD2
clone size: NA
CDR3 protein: CASSQTTNRAGGREQYF
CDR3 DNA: TGTGCCAGCAGCCAAACCACAAACAGGGCGGGAGGTCGCGAGCAGTACTTC

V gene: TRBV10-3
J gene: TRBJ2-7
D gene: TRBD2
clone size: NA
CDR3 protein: CAISSTSGGSYEQYF
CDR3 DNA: TGTGCCATCTCCTCGACTAGCGGGGGCTCCTACGAGCAGTACTTC

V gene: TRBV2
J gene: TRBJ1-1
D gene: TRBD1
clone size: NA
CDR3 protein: CASSEETGGDEAFF
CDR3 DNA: TGTGCCAGCAGTGAAGAGACAGGGGGCGATGAAGCTTTCTTT

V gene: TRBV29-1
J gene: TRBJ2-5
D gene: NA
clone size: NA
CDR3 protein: CSVGNQETQYF
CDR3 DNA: TGCAGCGTTGGTAACCAAGAGACCCAGTACTTC

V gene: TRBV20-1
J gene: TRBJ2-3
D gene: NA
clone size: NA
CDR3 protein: CSARNSNKPSTDTQYF
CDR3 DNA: TGCAGTGCTAGAAATTCCAATAAACCTAGCACAGATACGCAGTATTTT

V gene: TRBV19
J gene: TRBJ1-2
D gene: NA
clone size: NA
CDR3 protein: CASSIGQLLYGYTF
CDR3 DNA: TGTGCCAGTAGTATCGGACAGCTTCTCTATGGCTACACCTTC

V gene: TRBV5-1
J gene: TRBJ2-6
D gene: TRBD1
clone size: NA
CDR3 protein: CASGPGQGLSGANVLTF
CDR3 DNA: TGCGCCAGCGGGCCGGGACAGGGGCTCTCTGGGGCCAACGTCCTGACTTTC

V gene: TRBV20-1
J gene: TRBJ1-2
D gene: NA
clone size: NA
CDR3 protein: CSARDPPYGYTF
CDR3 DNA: TGCAGTGCTAGAGATCCGCCCTATGGCTACACCTTC

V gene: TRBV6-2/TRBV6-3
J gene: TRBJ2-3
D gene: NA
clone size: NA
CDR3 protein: CASSQGLLTQYF
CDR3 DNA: TGTGCCAGCAGTCAAGGACTCCTTACGCAGTATTTT

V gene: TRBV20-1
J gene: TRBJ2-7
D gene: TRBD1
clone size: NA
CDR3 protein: CSASRDRGAAEYF
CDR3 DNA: TGCAGTGCTAGCCGGGACAGGGGGGCCGCGGAGTACTTC

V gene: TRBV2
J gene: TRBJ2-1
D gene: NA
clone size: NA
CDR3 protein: CASSTSGYEQFF
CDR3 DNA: TGTGCCAGCAGTACCTCGGGGTATGAGCAGTTCTTC

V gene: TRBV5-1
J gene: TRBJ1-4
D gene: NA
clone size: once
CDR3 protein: CASSPRTTATNEKLFF
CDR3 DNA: TGCGCCAGCAGCCCACGAACTACTGCAACTAATGAAAAACTGTTTTTT

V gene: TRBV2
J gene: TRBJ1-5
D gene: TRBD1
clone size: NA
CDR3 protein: CASSADWDRAPQHF
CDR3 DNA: TGTGCCAGCAGCGCCGATTGGGACAGGGCCCCTCAGCATTTT

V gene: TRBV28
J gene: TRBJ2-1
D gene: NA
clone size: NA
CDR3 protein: CASSSQGSSYNEQFF
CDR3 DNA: TGTGCCAGCAGTTCTCAGGGGAGCTCCTACAATGAGCAGTTCTTC

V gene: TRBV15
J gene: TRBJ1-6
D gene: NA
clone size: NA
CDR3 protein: CATSRPTDNSPLHF
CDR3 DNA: TGTGCCACCAGCAGGCCGACAGATAATTCACCCCTCCACTTT

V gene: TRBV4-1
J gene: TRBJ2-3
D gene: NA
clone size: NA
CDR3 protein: CASSQESGYTQYF
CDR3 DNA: TGCGCCAGCAGCCAAGAGAGCGGTTATACGCAGTATTTT

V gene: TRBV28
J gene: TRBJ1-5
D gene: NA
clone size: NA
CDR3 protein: CASTTMGQPQHF
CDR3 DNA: TGCGCCAGTACCACCATGGGTCAGCCCCAGCATTTT

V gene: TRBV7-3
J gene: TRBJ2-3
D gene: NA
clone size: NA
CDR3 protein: CASSPGGGRGDTQYF
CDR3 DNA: TGTGCCAGCAGCCCCGGTGGGGGGCGCGGAGATACGCAGTATTTT

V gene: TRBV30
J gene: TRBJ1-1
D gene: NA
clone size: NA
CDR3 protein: CAWSVWDTTGVNTEAFF
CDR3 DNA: TGTGCCTGGAGTGTATGGGACACAACAGGAGTTAACACTGAAGCTTTCTTT

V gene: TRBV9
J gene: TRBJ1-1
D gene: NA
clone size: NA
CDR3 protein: CASSVGDGTEAFF
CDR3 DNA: TGTGCCAGCAGCGTAGGTGATGGGACTGAAGCTTTCTTT

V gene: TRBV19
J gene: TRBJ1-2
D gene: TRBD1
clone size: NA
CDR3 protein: CASSSTGGRVGYGYTF
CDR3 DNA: TGTGCCAGTAGTTCGACAGGGGGCAGGGTCGGCTATGGCTACACCTTC

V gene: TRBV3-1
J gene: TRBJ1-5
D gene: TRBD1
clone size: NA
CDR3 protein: CASSWGQGYQPQHF
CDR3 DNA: TGTGCCAGCAGCTGGGGACAGGGGTATCAGCCCCAGCATTTT

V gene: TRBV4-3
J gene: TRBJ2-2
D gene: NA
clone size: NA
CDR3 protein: CASSQDPPGSLTGELFF
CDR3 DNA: TGCGCCAGCAGCCAAGATCCCCCCGGGAGTCTCACCGGGGAGCTGTTTTTT

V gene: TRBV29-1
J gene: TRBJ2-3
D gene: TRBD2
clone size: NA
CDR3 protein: CSVSASGSQADTQYF
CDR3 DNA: TGCAGCGTCTCTGCCAGCGGGAGTCAAGCAGATACGCAGTATTTT

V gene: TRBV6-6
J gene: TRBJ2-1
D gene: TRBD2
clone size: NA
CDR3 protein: CASSQTLAGNNEQFF
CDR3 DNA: TGTGCCAGCAGTCAAACACTAGCGGGGAACAATGAGCAGTTCTTC

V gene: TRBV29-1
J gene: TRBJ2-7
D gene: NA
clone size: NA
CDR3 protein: CSVAPGTYPYEQYF
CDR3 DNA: TGCAGCGTGGCCCCCGGGACATACCCCTACGAGCAGTACTTC

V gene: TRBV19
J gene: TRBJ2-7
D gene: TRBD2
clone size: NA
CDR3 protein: CASSTGGGVYEQYF
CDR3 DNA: TGTGCCAGTAGTACGGGCGGGGGAGTCTACGAGCAGTACTTC

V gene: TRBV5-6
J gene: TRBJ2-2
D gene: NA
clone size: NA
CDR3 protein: CASSLALQEKVPNTGELFF
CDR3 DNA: TGTGCCAGCAGCTTGGCTCTGCAGGAGAAAGTCCCGAACACCGGGGAGCTGTTTTTT

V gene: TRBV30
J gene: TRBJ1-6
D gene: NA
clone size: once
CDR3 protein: CAWSVFAMRSHSPLHF
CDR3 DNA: TGTGCCTGGAGTGTATTCGCCATGAGAAGTCATTCACCCCTCCACTTT

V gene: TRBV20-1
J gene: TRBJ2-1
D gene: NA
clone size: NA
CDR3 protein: CSARDQSRRNEQFF
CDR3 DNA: TGCAGTGCTAGAGATCAGAGCCGCCGGAATGAGCAGTTCTTC

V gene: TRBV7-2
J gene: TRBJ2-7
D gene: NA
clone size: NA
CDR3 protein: CASSYTDEQYF
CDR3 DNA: TGTGCCAGCAGCTACACTGACGAGCAGTACTTC

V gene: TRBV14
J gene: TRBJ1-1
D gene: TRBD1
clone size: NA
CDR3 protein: CASSQTGADTEAFF
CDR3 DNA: TGTGCCAGCAGCCAGACAGGGGCGGACACTGAAGCTTTCTTT

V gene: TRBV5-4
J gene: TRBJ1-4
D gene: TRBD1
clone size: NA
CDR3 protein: CASSFGGTGSSELFF
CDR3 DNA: TGTGCCAGCAGCTTTGGTGGGACAGGGAGTAGTGAACTGTTTTTT

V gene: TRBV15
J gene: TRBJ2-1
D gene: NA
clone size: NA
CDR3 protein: CATSRYRVDEQFF
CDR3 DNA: TGTGCCACCAGCAGATATAGAGTAGATGAGCAGTTCTTC

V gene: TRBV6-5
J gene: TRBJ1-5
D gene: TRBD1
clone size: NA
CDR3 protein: CASSRQGANQPQHF
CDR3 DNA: TGTGCCAGCAGCCGACAGGGGGCAAATCAGCCCCAGCATTTT

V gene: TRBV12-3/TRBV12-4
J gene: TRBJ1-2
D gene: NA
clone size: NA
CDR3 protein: CASSTDTYGYTF
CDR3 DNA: TGTGCCAGCAGCACAGATACCTATGGCTACACCTTC

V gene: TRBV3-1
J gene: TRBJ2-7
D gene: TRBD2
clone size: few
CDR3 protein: CASSPLGGSSYEQYF
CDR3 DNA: TGTGCCAGCAGTCCTCTCGGCGGGAGCTCCTATGAGCAGTACTTC

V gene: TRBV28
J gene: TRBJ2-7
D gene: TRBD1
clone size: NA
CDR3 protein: CASSLSRTGTYEQYF
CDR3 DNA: TGTGCCAGCAGTTTATCCAGGACAGGGACCTACGAGCAGTACTTC

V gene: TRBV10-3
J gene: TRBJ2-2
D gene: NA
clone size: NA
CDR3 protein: CAISGSLGGGDTGELFF
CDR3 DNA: TGTGCCATCAGTGGGAGCCTAGGGGGCGGGGACACCGGGGAGCTGTTTTTT

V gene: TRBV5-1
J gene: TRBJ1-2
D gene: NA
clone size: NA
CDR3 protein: CASSLGTGTTGGGYTF
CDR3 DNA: TGCGCCAGCAGCTTGGGTACGGGGACTACCGGTGGGGGCTACACCTTC

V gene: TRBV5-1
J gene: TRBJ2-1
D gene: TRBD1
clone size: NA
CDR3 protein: CASSFGQGLSLSSYNEQFF
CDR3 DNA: TGCGCCAGCAGCTTCGGACAGGGCCTATCTTTGAGCTCCTACAATGAGCAGTTCTTC

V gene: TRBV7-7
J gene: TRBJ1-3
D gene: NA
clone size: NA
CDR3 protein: CASSLSDSGNTIYF
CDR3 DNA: TGTGCTAGCAGCTTATCAGACTCTGGAAACACCATATATTTT

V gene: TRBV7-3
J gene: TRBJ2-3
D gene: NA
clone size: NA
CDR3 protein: CASSINPGDTQYF
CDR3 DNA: TGTGCCAGCAGCATTAATCCCGGAGATACGCAGTATTTT

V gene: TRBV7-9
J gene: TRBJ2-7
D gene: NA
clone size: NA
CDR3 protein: CASRAYNPGEQYF
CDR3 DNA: TGTGCCAGCCGCGCATATAACCCCGGCGAGCAGTACTTC

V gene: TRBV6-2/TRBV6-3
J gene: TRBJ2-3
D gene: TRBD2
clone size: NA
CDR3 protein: CASNPFVGSGSPDTQYF
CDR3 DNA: TGTGCCAGCAACCCCTTTGTGGGTAGCGGGAGTCCCGATACGCAGTATTTT

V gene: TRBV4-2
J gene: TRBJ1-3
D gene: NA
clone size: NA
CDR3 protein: CASSGGPGNTIYF
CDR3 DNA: TGTGCCAGCAGCGGGGGCCCCGGAAACACCATATATTTT

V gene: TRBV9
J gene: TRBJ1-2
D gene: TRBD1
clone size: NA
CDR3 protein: CASSEGLGTGDYGYTF
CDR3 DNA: TGTGCCAGCAGCGAAGGACTTGGGACAGGGGACTATGGCTACACCTTC

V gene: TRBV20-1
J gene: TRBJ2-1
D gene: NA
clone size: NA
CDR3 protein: CSARVSSGHFYNEQFF
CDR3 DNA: TGCAGTGCTAGAGTTTCGTCGGGGCACTTCTACAATGAGCAGTTCTTC